This T cell receptor (beta chain) was identified during a study of response to subunit inactivated influenza vaccine. Study results and caveats: Authors suggested each seasonal influenza vaccination recruits few new T cells.

Only a few counts were recorded for this clonotype. Its antigen is unknown. V dropped 0 bases and J dropped 5; count of bases not matched to a gene: 13. Germline values: CDR1 DFQATT, CDR2 SNEGSKA (reference sequence). The CDR3 sequence is 17 residues long. TCRdb ran MiXCR on the RT-PCR reads and lists one entry per CDR3 protein. The sample has under 800,000 distinct CDR3 sequences, approximately 14% seen once. Source: PBMCs from blood, taken about 14 days before vaccination. This chain links TRBV20-1 with TRBJ2-5; 9 bases are a match to TRBD2. The TCR was taken from a man over 45 who received an inactivated influenza vaccine. CDR3 in DNA: TGCAGTGCTAGAGATCCCCTAGCGGGAAGGTCGACGGAGACCCAGTACTTC. This translates into CSARDPLAGRSTETQYF.